This T cell receptor (beta chain) was recovered during a study of blood T cell repertoires in COVID-19. As for the study in general: COVID-19 samples from acute and convalescent phases originated in the United States, Italy and Spain. T cells, B-cell-depleted T cells, or PBMCs provided the cDNA or gDNA that served as material.

The table came from immunoSEQ multiplex PCR; TCRdb's copy has only in-frame clones and leaves some out. The data contain 200,000 to 250,000 clones, roughly 87% of them singletons. This CDR3 comprises 16 residues. In germline, CDR1 is LGHDT, CDR2 YNNKEL (reference sequence). V lost 5 bases to trimming and J lost 8 bases; unmatched junction nucleotides: 11. Those enrolled, adults aged roughly 18 to 100 years, came from around 24 US areas. Cohort placement rested on clinical history that participants reported themselves. The chain links TRBV3-1 (or the pseudogene TRBV3-2) to TRBJ1-4; 10 bases are shared with TRBD1. The sequencing input was PBMCs or T cells enriched from blood (not recorded which). The TCR comes from a man aged 25 to 40 who had recovered from COVID-19. In nucleotides, the CDR3 is TGTGCCAGCAGCAAACCCCGGACAGGGGGGAAGGAAAAACTGTTTTTT. This translates into CASSKPRTGGKEKLFF.